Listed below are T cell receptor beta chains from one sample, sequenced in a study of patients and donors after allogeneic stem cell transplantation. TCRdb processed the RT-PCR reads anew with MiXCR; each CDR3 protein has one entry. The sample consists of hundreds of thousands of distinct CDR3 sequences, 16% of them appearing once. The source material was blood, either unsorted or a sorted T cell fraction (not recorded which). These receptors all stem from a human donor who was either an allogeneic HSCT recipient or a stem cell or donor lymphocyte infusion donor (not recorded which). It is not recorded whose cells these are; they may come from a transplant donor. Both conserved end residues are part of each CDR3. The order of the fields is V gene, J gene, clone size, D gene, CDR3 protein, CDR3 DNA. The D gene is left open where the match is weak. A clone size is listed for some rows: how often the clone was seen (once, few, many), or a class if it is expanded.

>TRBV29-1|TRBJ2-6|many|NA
CSVEEGSGANVLTF
TGCAGCGTTGAAGAGGGATCTGGGGCCAACGTCCTGACTTTC
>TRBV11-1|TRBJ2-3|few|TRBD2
CASSLVLREGLDTQYF
TGTGCCAGCAGCTTAGTTCTCCGGGAGGGCCTGGATACGCAGTATTTT
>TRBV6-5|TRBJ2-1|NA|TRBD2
CASSYSAGLAGLYNEQFF
TGTGCCAGCAGTTACTCCGCTGGGCTAGCGGGACTCTACAATGAGCAGTTCTTC
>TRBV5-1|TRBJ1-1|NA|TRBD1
CASSLGSTGGLNTEAFF
TGCGCCAGCAGCTTGGGGTCCACAGGGGGGTTAAACACTGAAGCTTTCTTT
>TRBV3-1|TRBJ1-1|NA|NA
CASSQSPQDPEAFF
TGTGCCAGCAGCCAATCGCCTCAGGATCCTGAAGCTTTCTTT
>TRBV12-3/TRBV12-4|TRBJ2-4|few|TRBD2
CASTGLARPLPWAKNIQYF
TGTGCCAGCACCGGACTAGCTCGACCGCTACCTTGGGCCAAAAACATTCAGTACTTC
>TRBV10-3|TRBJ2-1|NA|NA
CAISESDRVPLNEQFF
TGTGCCATCAGTGAGTCGGATAGAGTTCCCCTCAATGAGCAGTTCTTC
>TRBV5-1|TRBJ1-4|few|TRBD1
CASSFTSGTGPSSTNEKLFF
TGCGCCAGCAGCTTTACCTCCGGGACAGGGCCATCTTCAACTAATGAAAAACTGTTTTTT
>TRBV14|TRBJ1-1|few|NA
CASSPLVGPTEAFF
TGTGCCAGCAGTCCTTTGGTGGGACCCACTGAAGCTTTCTTT
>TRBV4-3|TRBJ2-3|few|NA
CASSQGLRGTDTQYF
TGCGCCAGCAGCCAAGGCTTGCGTGGCACAGATACGCAGTATTTT
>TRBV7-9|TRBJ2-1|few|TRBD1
CASSLAGGKFF
TGTGCCAGCAGCTTAGCAGGGGGCAAGTTCTTC
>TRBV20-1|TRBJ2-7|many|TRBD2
CSATGLAGAEQYF
TGCAGTGCTACGGGACTAGCGGGAGCGGAGCAGTACTTC
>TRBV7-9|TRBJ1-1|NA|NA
CASSLPGVEAFF
TGTGCCAGCAGCCTACCGGGAGTTGAAGCTTTCTTT
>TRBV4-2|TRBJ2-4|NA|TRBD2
CASSQQTSGSQYF
TGTGCCAGCAGCCAACAGACTAGCGGGAGTCAGTACTTC
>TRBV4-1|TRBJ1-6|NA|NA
CASSRSPSSYNSPLHF
TGCGCCAGCAGCCGAAGTCCGAGCTCCTATAATTCACCCCTCCACTTT
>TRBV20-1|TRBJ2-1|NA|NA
CSARTSWRGNEQFF
TGCAGTGCTAGGACTAGTTGGCGTGGAAATGAGCAGTTCTTC
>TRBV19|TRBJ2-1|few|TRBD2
CASSIDLIAGTSDNEQFF
TGTGCCAGTAGTATAGATCTGATTGCGGGGACTAGTGACAATGAGCAGTTCTTC
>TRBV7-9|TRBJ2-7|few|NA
CASSLGTQVDEQYF
TGTGCCAGCAGCTTAGGGACGCAGGTTGACGAGCAGTACTTC
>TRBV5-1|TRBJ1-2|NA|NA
CASSSPGAGYGYTF
TGCGCCAGCAGCTCGCCAGGGGCTGGGTATGGCTACACCTTC
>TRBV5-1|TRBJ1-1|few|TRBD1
CASSFGGTGRTEAFF
TGCGCCAGCAGCTTTGGTGGGACAGGACGGACTGAAGCTTTCTTT
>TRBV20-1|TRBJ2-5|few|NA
CSARIQETQYF
TGCAGTGCTAGAATCCAAGAGACCCAGTACTTC
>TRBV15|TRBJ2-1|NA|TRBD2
CATSRDQRERNEQFF
TGTGCCACCAGCAGAGACCAGCGGGAGAGGAATGAGCAGTTCTTC
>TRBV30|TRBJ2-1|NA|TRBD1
CAWIPDRNEQFF
TGTGCCTGGATTCCGGACAGGAATGAGCAGTTCTTC
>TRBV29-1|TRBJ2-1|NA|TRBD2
CSVEGAGGPWNEQFF
TGCAGCGTTGAAGGAGCGGGAGGGCCGTGGAATGAGCAGTTCTTC
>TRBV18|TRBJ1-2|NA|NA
CASSPSRKLAYGYTF
TGTGCCAGCTCACCCAGCCGTAAGTTGGCCTATGGCTACACCTTC
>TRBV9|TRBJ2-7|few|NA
CASSADPQGYEQYF
TGTGCCAGCAGCGCGGACCCTCAGGGCTACGAGCAGTACTTC
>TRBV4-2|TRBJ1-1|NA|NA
CASSQGWGATEAFF
TGTGCCAGCAGCCAGGGGTGGGGGGCCACTGAAGCTTTCTTT
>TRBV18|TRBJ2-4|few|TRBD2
CASSTTLGLAGTAKNIQYF
TGTGCCAGCTCAACGACCTTGGGACTAGCGGGAACAGCCAAAAACATTCAGTACTTC
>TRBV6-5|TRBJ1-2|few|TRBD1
CASSYRWDRGDGYTF
TGTGCCAGCAGTTATCGTTGGGACAGGGGAGACGGCTACACCTTC
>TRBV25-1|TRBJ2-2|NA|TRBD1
CASSVPGTGVFF
TGTGCCAGCAGTGTACCCGGGACAGGGGTTTTTTTT
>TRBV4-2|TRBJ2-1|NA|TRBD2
CASSQASLAGPYNEQFF
TGTGCCAGCAGCCAAGCATCCCTAGCGGGGCCCTACAATGAGCAGTTCTTC
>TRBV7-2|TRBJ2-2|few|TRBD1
CASSPDRGAGELFF
TGTGCCAGCAGCCCCGACAGGGGGGCCGGGGAGCTGTTTTTT
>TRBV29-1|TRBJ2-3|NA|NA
CSVAEGVVGDTQYF
TGCAGCGTTGCTGAGGGGGTGGTGGGCGATACGCAGTATTTT
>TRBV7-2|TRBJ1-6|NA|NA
CASSLLQGKTLHF
TGTGCCAGCAGCTTATTGCAGGGTAAAACCCTCCACTTT
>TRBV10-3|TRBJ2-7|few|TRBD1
CAISVGQGAYEQYF
TGTGCCATCAGTGTGGGACAGGGGGCCTACGAGCAGTACTTC
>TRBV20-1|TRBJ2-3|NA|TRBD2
CSGTGGSTDTQYF
TGCAGTGGGACGGGGGGGAGCACAGATACGCAGTATTTT
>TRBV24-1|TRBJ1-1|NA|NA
CATAQGTEAFF
TGTGCCACAGCCCAGGGCACTGAAGCTTTCTTT
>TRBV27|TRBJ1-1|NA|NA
CASSSMMNTEAFF
TGTGCCAGCAGTTCAATGATGAACACTGAAGCTTTCTTT
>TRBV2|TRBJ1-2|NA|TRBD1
CASGRDRGLGYTF
TGTGCCAGCGGGAGGGACAGGGGTTTGGGCTACACCTTC
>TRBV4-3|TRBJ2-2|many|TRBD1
CASSYRGNTGELFF
TGCGCCAGCAGCTACAGGGGGAACACCGGGGAGCTGTTTTTT
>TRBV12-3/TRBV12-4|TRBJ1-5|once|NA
CASSFAVGVGNQPQHF
TGTGCCAGCAGTTTTGCGGTCGGGGTCGGCAATCAGCCCCAGCATTTT
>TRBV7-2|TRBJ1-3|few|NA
CASSRAGNTIYF
TGTGCCAGCAGCCGAGCTGGAAACACCATATATTTT
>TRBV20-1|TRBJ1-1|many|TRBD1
CSASRGRTTEAFF
TGCAGTGCTTCCAGGGGGCGGACGACTGAAGCTTTCTTT
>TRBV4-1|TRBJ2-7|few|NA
CASSLRPSYEQYF
TGCGCCAGCAGCCTACGGCCGTCCTACGAGCAGTACTTC
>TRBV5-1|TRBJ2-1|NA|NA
CASSQSWNEQFF
TGCGCCAGCAGCCAGAGTTGGAATGAGCAGTTCTTC
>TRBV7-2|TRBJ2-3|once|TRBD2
CASTLTGLAGGLYTQYF
TGTGCCAGCACCCTAACCGGACTAGCGGGGGGGCTCTATACGCAGTATTTT